This is a list of T cell receptor beta chains from one sample in a study of blood T cell repertoires in COVID-19. TCRdb keeps only in-frame clones here, not all; method: immunoSEQ multiplex PCR. The sample yields 200,000 or so clones, approximately 90% seen once. Sequencing input: peripheral blood. These receptors were taken from a man aged 80 or over with acute or convalescent COVID-19. The CDR3 runs from the conserved cysteine through the conserved F or W. Fields, in order: CDR3 protein, CDR3 DNA, D gene, V gene, J gene, clone size. D genes are given only for firm matches. A clone size is listed for some rows: how often the clone was seen (once, few, many), or a class if it is expanded.

CDR3: CASTRRGSGPSSGANVLTF
DNA: TGTGCCAGTACCCGGCGGGGGAGCGGGCCGAGCTCTGGGGCCAACGTCCTGACTTTC
D: TRBD2
V: TRBV19
J: TRBJ2-6
size: NA

CDR3: CSATGAKSGNTIYF
DNA: TGCAGCGCCACAGGGGCTAAGTCGGGAAACACCATATATTTT
D: TRBD1
V: TRBV29-1
J: TRBJ1-3
size: NA

CDR3: CASSLDRQGAHIQYF
DNA: TGTGCCAGCAGCTTAGACAGACAGGGGGCACACATTCAGTACTTC
D: TRBD1
V: TRBV11-2
J: TRBJ2-4
size: NA

CDR3: CASSLRGSGNTIYF
DNA: TGTGCCAGCAGCTTAAGGGGCTCTGGAAACACCATATATTTT
D: NA
V: TRBV7-6
J: TRBJ1-3
size: NA

CDR3: CAINAGQGGLYEQYF
DNA: TGTGCCATCAATGCAGGGCAGGGTGGGCTCTACGAGCAGTACTTC
D: NA
V: TRBV10-3
J: TRBJ2-7
size: few

CDR3: CASSLDLREQYF
DNA: TGTGCCAGCAGCTTAGACCTACGGGAGCAGTACTTC
D: NA
V: TRBV7-9
J: TRBJ2-7
size: NA

CDR3: CASSLRDNTDTQYF
DNA: TGTGCCAGTAGCCTTAGGGACAACACAGATACGCAGTATTTT
D: NA
V: TRBV19
J: TRBJ2-3
size: NA

CDR3: CASSLEGADEQYF
DNA: TGTGCCAGCAGCTTAGAGGGAGCAGACGAGCAGTACTTC
D: NA
V: TRBV7-9
J: TRBJ2-7
size: NA

CDR3: CAWSPLPRRGKGNEQFF
DNA: TGTGCCTGGAGTCCACTCCCCCGGCGGGGAAAGGGGAATGAGCAGTTCTTC
D: NA
V: TRBV30
J: TRBJ2-1
size: NA

CDR3: CASAKQGAGTGELFF
DNA: TGTGCTAGTGCTAAACAGGGGGCGGGCACCGGGGAGCTGTTTTTT
D: TRBD1
V: TRBV12-5
J: TRBJ2-2
size: NA

CDR3: CASSKGTGDGEQYF
DNA: TGTGCCAGCTCAAAGGGGACAGGGGATGGCGAGCAGTACTTC
D: TRBD1
V: TRBV18
J: TRBJ2-7
size: NA

CDR3: CASSLFIPRTGAHSPLHF
DNA: TGTGCCAGCAGTTTATTCATCCCGCGGACAGGGGCTCATTCACCCCTCCACTTT
D: TRBD1
V: TRBV27
J: TRBJ1-6
size: NA

CDR3: CASSLSSNQPQHF
DNA: TGTGCCAGCAGTTTGAGTAGCAATCAGCCCCAGCATTTT
D: NA
V: TRBV12-3/TRBV12-4
J: TRBJ1-5
size: NA

CDR3: CASRRTGGATLNQPQHF
DNA: TGTGCCAGCAGGCGAACAGGGGGCGCAACCTTAAATCAGCCCCAGCATTTT
D: TRBD1
V: TRBV28
J: TRBJ1-5
size: few

CDR3: CASSPRTGDSPLHF
DNA: TGTGCCAGCTCACCACGGACAGGGGATTCACCCCTCCACTTT
D: TRBD1
V: TRBV18
J: TRBJ1-6
size: NA

CDR3: CASSPQTGVTEAFF
DNA: TGTGCCAGCAGCCCCCAGACAGGGGTGACTGAAGCTTTCTTT
D: TRBD1
V: TRBV14
J: TRBJ1-1
size: NA

CDR3: CASSLALGGSYNEQFF
DNA: TGTGCCAGCAGCTTAGCTTTGGGGGGCTCCTACAATGAGCAGTTCTTC
D: NA
V: TRBV7-9
J: TRBJ2-1
size: NA

CDR3: CASSPAGWAKNIQYF
DNA: TGTGCCAGCAGCCCCGCGGGGTGGGCCAAAAACATTCAGTACTTC
D: NA
V: TRBV7-2
J: TRBJ2-4
size: NA

CDR3: CASSFGNIGEQFF
DNA: TGTGCCAGCAGCTTCGGGAATATAGGCGAGCAGTTCTTC
D: NA
V: TRBV6-5
J: TRBJ2-1
size: NA

CDR3: CASSQDREGTQYF
DNA: TGCGCCAGCAGCCAGGACAGAGAAGGGACCCAGTACTTC
D: NA
V: TRBV5-1
J: TRBJ2-5
size: NA

CDR3: CASRLPGQVGNTIYF
DNA: TGTGCCAGCAGACTCCCCGGACAGGTGGGAAACACCATATATTTT
D: TRBD1
V: TRBV28
J: TRBJ1-3
size: NA

CDR3: CASSQRGSSYNEQFF
DNA: TGTGCCAGCAGCCAAAGGGGGAGCTCCTACAATGAGCAGTTCTTC
D: NA
V: TRBV3-1/TRBV3-2
J: TRBJ2-1
size: NA

CDR3: CASRVDSNQPQHF
DNA: TGTGCCAGCAGAGTAGATAGCAATCAGCCCCAGCATTTT
D: NA
V: TRBV6-5
J: TRBJ1-5
size: NA

CDR3: CASSSGTGVGASTDTQYF
DNA: TGCGCCAGCAGCTCCGGGACAGGGGTCGGGGCTAGCACAGATACGCAGTATTTT
D: TRBD1
V: TRBV5-1
J: TRBJ2-3
size: NA

CDR3: CASSSQGAKQPQHF
DNA: TGTGCCAGCAGCTCACAGGGGGCTAAACAGCCCCAGCATTTT
D: TRBD1
V: TRBV7-9
J: TRBJ1-5
size: NA

CDR3: CASSLGTGGDTQYF
DNA: TGTGCCAGCAGCTTAGGGACAGGCGGAGATACGCAGTATTTT
D: TRBD1
V: TRBV7-9
J: TRBJ2-3
size: NA

CDR3: CASSLRLAGGQTNTGELFF
DNA: TGTGCCAGCAGCCTCAGACTAGCGGGAGGGCAGACGAACACCGGGGAGCTGTTTTTT
D: TRBD2
V: TRBV9
J: TRBJ2-2
size: once

CDR3: CASPNVPTSGRTDTQYF
DNA: TGTGCCAGCCCTAACGTCCCGACTAGCGGGAGGACAGATACGCAGTATTTT
D: TRBD2
V: TRBV5-8
J: TRBJ2-3
size: NA